Below, 11 T cell receptor beta chains from the same sample are listed, as sequenced in a study of blood T cells in healthy people across ages (dated by TCRdb to between 2015 and 2016). The library was made by 5' RACE. These reads were obtained on an Illumina HiSeq 2500. A second PCR of about 6 to 11 cycles was performed with a sample-barcoded 5' primer and a J-beta primer mix. TCRdb reprocessing: public reads trimmed at Q25 with fastp, clones called with MiXCR, in-frame beta chains kept. Every distinct CDR3 protein forms one entry, paired with its most common genes and DNA. Counted in this sample were about 750,000 distinct CDR3 sequences; 40% to 65% of them appeared once. The biggest ten clones account for approximately 40% of the sample. The sequenced material came from blood. Source of these receptors: an elderly man in good health.

As DNA, the CDR3 is TGTGCCAGCAGCCGGCAGGGGGCGGATACGCAGTATTTT. It is translated as CASSRQGADTQYF. The chain carries TRBV7-2 and TRBJ2-3; 8 bases are a match to TRBD1. CDR1 is SGHTA, CDR2 FQGNSA, per germline. J was trimmed by 6 bases and V by 5 bases; bases with no gene match: 4. The CDR3 totals 13 residues. The full variable domain, with the rest looked up from reference TRBV7-2 and TRBJ2-3, is GAGVSQSPSNKVTEKGKDVELRCDPISGHTALYWYRQSLGQGLEFLIYFQGNSAPDKSGLPSDRFSAERTGGSVSTLTIQRTQQEDSAVYLCASSRQGADTQYFGPGTRLTVL.

This clonotype was observed a handful of times. The chain combines TRBV6-5 with TRBJ1-2; D remains ambiguous. This CDR3 has 14 residues. The germline V gene has CDR1 MNHEY and CDR2 SVGAGI. Trimming removed 8 bases at V and 4 bases at J, with 17 bases between. The CDR3 loop is CASRLPGPGYGYTF. The CDR3 nucleotides are TGTGCCAGCCGTCTACCTGGCCCGGGCTATGGCTACACCTTC.

The CDR3 DNA reads as TGCGCCAGCAGCTTGGGGGGGCAGGATAGCAATCAGCCCCAGCATTTT. This codes for CASSLGGQDSNQPQHF. J is TRBJ1-5 and V is TRBV5-1; tentatively, D is TRBD1 (6 bases). The CDR3 sequence is 16 residues long. Between the trimmed V and J ends, which lost 0 bases and 0 bases, there was a span of 10 bases. Germline loops: CDR1 SGHRS, CDR2 YFSETQ.

The chain employs TRBV27 and TRBJ2-7; 7 nucleotides align to TRBD1. This CDR3 has 17 residues. V was clipped by 6 bases and J by 1 base; unmatched bases: 15. CDR1 is MNHEY and CDR2 is SMNVEV in the germline V gene (reference sequence). CDR3 DNA: TGTGCCAGCAGCCATCCTCGACAGGGAATATTTTCCTACGAGCAGTACTTC. Encoded protein: CASSHPRQGIFSYEQYF.

This clonotype was observed a few times. The chain carries TRBV10-3 and TRBJ2-1, with D perhaps TRBD2 (7 bases). CDR3 size: 12 residues. Germline CDR1 ENHRY, CDR2 SYGVKD. Trimming left V 2 bases short and J 15 bases short, with 14 bases between. The CDR3 reads CAISELTGGRFF. The DNA for the CDR3 is TGTGCCATCAGTGAGCTTACGGGGGGCCGGTTCTTC.

The chain couples TRBV5-1 to TRBJ1-1; possible D gene TRBD1, 5 bases. V gave up 5 bases and J gave up 2 bases, with 10 bases separating them. Germline lookup yields CDR1 SGHRS and CDR2 YFSETQ. The CDR3 is 13 amino acids. The CDR3 region is CASRSGTNTEAFF. In nucleotides, the CDR3 is TGCGCCAGCAGGTCGGGGACCAACACTGAAGCTTTCTTT.

V is TRBV27 and J is TRBJ2-7; 9 bases fit TRBD1. Germline V lookup: CDR1 MNHEY, CDR2 SMNVEV (reference sequence). CDR3 length equals 15 residues. Unmatched junction bases numbered 7, after V lost 2 bases and J lost 5 bases. The CDR3 nucleotides read TGTGCCAGCAGTTTAGTTGGACAGGGGACCCACGAGCAGTACTTC. It is translated as CASSLVGQGTHEQYF.

J is TRBJ1-2 and V is TRBV20-1; 7 bases are a match to TRBD1. The CDR3 is 13 residues long. Unmatched junction bases numbered 10, after V lost 5 bases and J lost 7 bases. Germline CDR1 DFQATT, CDR2 SNEGSKA (reference sequence). The CDR3 region is CSALLTGVSGYTF. The CDR3 DNA reads TGCAGTGCTCTCTTAACAGGGGTTTCTGGCTACACCTTC.

CDR3 amino acids: CASSLGGGSITDTQYF. The CDR3 region has the DNA TGTGCCAGCAGCTTGGGGGGTGGATCGATCACAGATACGCAGTATTTT. The chain links TRBV7-8 to TRBJ2-3; TRBD2 might be the D (6 bases). Per the germline V gene, CDR1 is SGHVS and CDR2 is FQNEAQ. V gave up 3 bases and J gave up 2 bases, with 15 bases separating them. The CDR3 contains 16 residues.

This clonotype has only a few counts. The chain's CDR3 is CSAIGRVSRYAYF. Here the CDR3 DNA reads TGCAGTGCTATCGGGAGGGTTAGCAGATACGCGTATTTT. J is TRBJ2-3 and V is TRBV20-1, with 8 bases aligning to TRBD2. Germline CDR1 DFQATT, CDR2 SNEGSKA (reference sequence). With 4 bases clipped from V and 14 bases from J, the junction kept 14 bases outside the gene matches. The CDR3 spans 13 residues.

This clonotype was observed a handful of times. V and J are TRBV29-1 and TRBJ2-1; D remains unclear. Germline CDR1 is SQVTM and CDR2 is ANQGSEA. The germline V and J ends were trimmed by 3 bases and 2 bases, with 8 bases remaining between them. The CDR3 has 13 amino acids. This CDR3 is CSVDFGAYNEQFF. The CDR3 DNA sequence: TGCAGCGTTGACTTTGGGGCCTACAATGAGCAGTTCTTC.